This TCR beta chain was retrieved from a study of siplizumab effects on memory and regulatory T cells. V was pared by 1 base and J by 3 bases, with 10 bases between. Looked up from germline, CDR1 is LNHDA and CDR2 is SQIVND (reference sequence). This CDR3 spans 15 amino acids. This clone showed up just once. About 10^5 TCR templates per sample were sequenced. Generated by immunoSEQ multiplex PCR, the TCRdb table keeps only in-frame clones and is missing some. The table records around 83,000 clones, about 87% of them present only once. The receptor was isolated from a human donor in good health. Sequenced sample: CD4+ T cells sorted from blood. V gene TRBV19 combines with J gene TRBJ1-5; a weak D match, TRBD1 (5 bases). The CDR3 here is CASSIGGRNNQPQHF. As DNA, the CDR3 is TGTGCCAGTAGTATAGGGGGCAGGAACAATCAGCCCCAGCATTTT.